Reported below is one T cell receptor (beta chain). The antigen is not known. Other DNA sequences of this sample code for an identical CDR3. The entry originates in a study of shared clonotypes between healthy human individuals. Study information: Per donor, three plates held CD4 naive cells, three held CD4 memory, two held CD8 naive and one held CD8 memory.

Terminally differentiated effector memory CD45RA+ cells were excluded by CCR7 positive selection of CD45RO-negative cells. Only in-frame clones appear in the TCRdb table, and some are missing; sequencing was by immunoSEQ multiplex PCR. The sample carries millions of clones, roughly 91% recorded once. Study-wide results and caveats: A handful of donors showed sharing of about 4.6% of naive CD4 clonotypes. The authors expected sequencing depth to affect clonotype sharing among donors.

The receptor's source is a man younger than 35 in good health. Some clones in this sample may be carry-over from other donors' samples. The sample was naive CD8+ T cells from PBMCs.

The CDR3: CASTTSGSTDTQYF. CDR3 DNA: TGTGCCAGTACCACTAGCGGCAGCACAGATACGCAGTATTTT. This chain links TRBV27 with TRBJ2-3; 8 nucleotides match TRBD2. The CDR3 has 14 amino acids. The V gene's germline CDR1 is MNHEY and CDR2 SMNVEV (reference sequence). Unmatched junction bases numbered 5, after V lost 9 bases and J lost 0 bases.